The rows below give T cell receptor beta chains drawn from one sample of a study of vaccination effects on CD4 cells after COVID-19. The protocol was immunoSEQ multiplex PCR, while the TCRdb copy is restricted to in-frame clones and leaves out a portion. The table lists about 58,000 clones, over 65% of them singletons, with 2.5% to 3.5% in the top ten. Their antigens are not known. The material sequenced was CD4+ T cells from PBMCs cultured without peptide, taken before COVID-19 vaccination. Receptors were obtained from a human donor who received a COVID-19 vaccine. Each CDR3 is given with its conserved first and last residue. Each record gives: V gene, J gene, CDR3 protein.

TRBV6-1	TRBJ1-4	CASSERAGGGRKLFF
TRBV7-2	TRBJ1-1	CASSPEALTLNTEAFF
TRBV28	TRBJ1-1	CASRSGTGGGGTEAFF
TRBV3-1/TRBV3-2	TRBJ2-5	CASSQGQVTMETQYF
TRBV15	TRBJ1-3	CATTILGSGNTIYF
TRBV28	TRBJ1-4	CAGKQGGVSNEKLFF
TRBV5-1	TRBJ2-3	CASSLGDSAASTDTQYF
TRBV5-1	TRBJ1-2	CASSLGPGNYGYTF
TRBV30	TRBJ1-5	CAWSVNSNQPQHF
TRBV5-6	TRBJ1-1	CASSLTAGGTEAFF
TRBV19	TRBJ1-3	CASSIVRGRRLGASGNTIYF
TRBV5-8	TRBJ2-3	CASPSWPGRNTDTQYF
TRBV7-9	TRBJ2-2	CASSAWGGATGELFF
TRBV4-1	TRBJ2-3	CASSLGLAGFTDTQYF
TRBV29-1	TRBJ1-4	CSVEGGVGLGEKLFF
TRBV3-1/TRBV3-2	TRBJ2-1	CASSDARGHNEQFF
TRBV27	TRBJ1-6	CATKLSNSPLHF
TRBV2	TRBJ1-5	CASTRVGYSNQPQHF
TRBV9	TRBJ1-1	CAGKDRMNTEAFF
TRBV18	TRBJ1-2	CASSTRTGAGEGYTF
TRBV14	TRBJ2-3	CASSQWASSTDTQYF
TRBV11-2	TRBJ1-6	CASSLEENSPLHF
TRBV30	TRBJ1-2	CAWRALRQGGDYGYTF
TRBV5-1	TRBJ1-1	CASSRLGQGTEAFF
TRBV5-8	TRBJ2-3	CASSLGGRGATDTQYF
TRBV7-2	TRBJ2-2	CASSPTSGNTGELFF
TRBV27	TRBJ2-3	CASSSWALDTQYF
TRBV4-1	TRBJ2-1	CASSPRGGNEQFF
TRBV15	TRBJ2-5	CATTGTSYKETQYF
TRBV3-1/TRBV3-2	TRBJ2-2	CASSQMTQNTGELFF
TRBV5-1	TRBJ2-3	CASSVNPSGASTDTQYF